This T cell receptor beta chain was captured in a study of cytomegalovirus exposure and HLA in healthy donors. Use of 60 Vbeta and 13 Jbeta primers characterized the PCR. The protocol was immunoSEQ multiplex PCR, while the TCRdb copy is restricted to in-frame clones and leaves out a portion. The sample has approximately 210,000 clones, approximately 86% seen once; the top ten hold roughly 1.9%. V lost 4 bases and J 5 bases, leaving 17 bases between the germline ends. Germline values: CDR1 SQVTM, CDR2 ANQGSEA. The CDR3 runs to 14 residues. Remarks on this clone: Antigen unknown.

The study, taken as a whole, reports: Sequencing likely caused a cluster of highly shared sequence variants. Published work reported that the classifier diagnosed cytomegalovirus status with high specificity and sensitivity.

Sequencing was performed on PBMCs. This TCR was recovered from a woman younger than 30 in good health and CMV-seronegative. This sequence joins TRBV29-1 and TRBJ1-1; D might be TRBD1 (5 bases). CDR3 region: CSVGQGGGRTEAFF. The CDR3 nucleotides are TGCAGCGTTGGGCAGGGAGGCGGCCGAACTGAAGCTTTCTTT. Full variable domain (missing parts from reference TRBV29-1 and TRBJ1-1): SAVISQKPSRDICQRGTSLTIQCQVDSQVTMMFWYRQQPGQSLTLIATANQGSEATYESGFVIDKFPISRPNLTFSTLTVSNMSPEDSSIYLCSVGQGGGRTEAFFGQGTRLTVV.